The present T cell receptor (beta chain) was sequenced within a study of identical twins. About this clonotype itself: The antigen is undetermined.

Every donor was a healthy Caucasian. The CDR3 length is 16 residues. Germline V gene lookup returns CDR1 LGHDT and CDR2 YNNKEL (reference sequence). The junction had 8 bases not matched to a gene; V was cut back by 2 bases and J by 5 bases. The cDNA had a unique molecular identifier and a template-switch universal primer site. TCRdb processed the 5' RACE reads anew with MiXCR; each CDR3 protein has one entry. Of around 470,000 distinct CDR3 sequences listed, about 14% are singletons. Study-wide findings and caveats: Zero-insertion findings could be partly confounded by invariant cells (MAIT and iNKT cells). Carriage of fewer insertions was seen in abundant cord blood beta clonotypes, whereas memory repertoires showed none.

These data were also filed under a second study, of yellow fever vaccine responses in identical twins.

The receptor's source is a woman between 18 and 29 years old in good health. The V call is TRBV3-1, the J call TRBJ2-3; 9 nucleotides line up with TRBD2. The source material was CD4+ T cells sorted from blood. CDR3 in amino acids: CASSQRASGELDTQYF. The DNA for the CDR3 is TGTGCCAGCAGCCAAAGGGCTAGCGGGGAGCTAGATACGCAGTATTTT.